The 27 T cell receptor beta chains given below trace back to one sample, sequenced in a study of control samples from healthy donors and cancer patients (dated by TCRdb to 2020 to 2022). Library creation used the immunoSEQ multiplex PCR assay. TCRdb retrieved this table from immuneACCESS and kept in-frame rearrangements only. Not all clones are present; in checked studies, unresolved V genes account for under half, and no reason is known for the remainder. Present in this sample are about 120,000 clones, around 89% of which were seen just once. The ten largest clones represent 1.1% of the sample. What was sequenced was PBMCs. The receptors shown here come from a woman aged 45-59 years with colorectal cancer.

V gene TRBV7-3 combines with J gene TRBJ2-3; 10 nucleotides match TRBD2. In germline, CDR1 is SGHTA, CDR2 FQGTGA. Trimming removed 2 bases from V and 5 bases from J; junction bases left unmatched: 4. The length of the CDR3 is 15 residues. The CDR3 DNA reads as TGTGCCAGCAGCTTACTAGCGGGGGAAGGAGATACGCAGTATTTT. Its translation: CASSLLAGEGDTQYF. Variable domain in full (rest from reference TRBV7-3 and TRBJ2-3): GAGVSQTPSNKVTEKGKYVELRCDPISGHTALYWYRQSLGQGPEFLIYFQGTGAADDSGLPNDRFFAVRPEGSVSTLKIQRTERGDSAVYLCASSLLAGEGDTQYFGPGTRLTVL.

The V call is TRBV27, the J call TRBJ1-2, with D maybe TRBD1 (6 bases). Germline lookup yields CDR1 MNHEY and CDR2 SMNVEV (reference sequence). This CDR3 is built from 15 residues. Deletions cut 8 bases from V and 6 bases from J, with 22 bases between. CDR3 nucleotide sequence: TGTGCCAGCTGGCCGTATGCAGGGGTTTCAGATGGCTACACCTTC. The encoded protein is CASWPYAGVSDGYTF.

The chain joins TRBV3-1 (or the pseudogene TRBV3-2) to TRBJ2-1, with 7 bases identical to TRBD2. CDR1 is LGHDT, CDR2 YNNKEL, per germline (reference sequence). The CDR3 is made up of 14 amino acids. V lost 1 base to trimming and J lost 13 bases; unmatched junction nucleotides: 10. The CDR3 region is CASSQVEGGLGQFF. In DNA, the CDR3 is TGTGCCAGCAGCCAAGTAGAGGGAGGACTAGGACAGTTCTTC.

This clone was seen just once. The chain employs TRBV6-5 and TRBJ1-2; D is unresolved. Germline CDR1 MNHEY, CDR2 SVGAGI. Trimming cost V 1 base and J 7 bases, with 7 bases left between them. The CDR3 spans 12 residues. The CDR3 DNA follows: TGTGCCAGCAGTTACTGGGGAGGTGGCTACACCTTC. Residues: CASSYWGGGYTF.

The sample holds many counts of this clone. The V gene is TRBV2, the J gene TRBJ2-7; TRBD2 aligns across 16 bases. The CDR3 spans 17 residues. CDR1 and CDR2 from the germline V gene are SNHLY and FYNNEI. V dropped 6 bases and J dropped 3; count of bases not matched to a gene: 8. DNA of the CDR3: TGTGCCAGCAGGGGGACTAGCGGGAGGGCCTCGGACTACGAGCAGTACTTC. It specifies CASRGTSGRASDYEQYF.

V usage is TRBV5-1 and J usage is TRBJ2-7; a possible D gene is TRBD2 (6 bases). Looked up from germline, CDR1 is SGHRS and CDR2 is YFSETQ. Deletions cut 4 bases from V and 6 bases from J, with 14 bases between. The CDR3 is 13 amino acids. CDR3 in DNA: TGCGCCAGCAGCCTCGGGAGTATGGGCGAGCAGTACTTC. Its protein is CASSLGSMGEQYF.

The rearrangement joins TRBV7-2 to TRBJ2-3, with D perhaps assigned TRBD1 or TRBD2 (7 bases each). Germline V gene lookup returns CDR1 SGHTA and CDR2 FQGNSA. This CDR3 has 15 residues. Trimming pared 4 bases from V and 3 bases from J, leaving 14 bases between. This CDR3 is CASSSQGGSTDTQYF. In nucleotides, the CDR3 is TGTGCCAGCAGCTCGCAGGGGGGGTCGACAGATACGCAGTATTTT.

V usage is TRBV21-1 and J usage is TRBJ1-1. TRBV21-1 is an annotated pseudogene. The CDR3 runs 19 residues. The CDR3 loop is CASSEEWVERSKGNTEAFF. The CDR3 DNA sequence: TGTGCCAGCAGCGAAGAGTGGGTAGAACGGAGTAAAGGGAACACTGAAGCTTTCTTT.

The rearrangement uses TRBV7-2 and TRBJ1-2; D possibly corresponds to TRBD1 (5 bases). The CDR3 has 16 amino acids. Germline CDR1 and CDR2: SGHTA and FQGNSA. Trimming left V 1 base short and J 0 bases short, with 12 bases between. CDR3 amino acids: CASSLGGRWTNYGYTF. Here the CDR3 DNA reads TGTGCCAGCAGCTTAGGGGGGAGATGGACTAACTATGGCTACACCTTC. Combining the CDR3 with reference TRBV7-2 and TRBJ1-2 gives the whole variable domain GAGVSQSPSNKVTEKGKDVELRCDPISGHTALYWYRQSLGQGLEFLIYFQGNSAPDKSGLPSDRFSAERTGGSVSTLTIQRTQQEDSAVYLCASSLGGRWTNYGYTFGSGTRLTVV.

V and J are TRBV2 and TRBJ2-1; 9 positions match TRBD2. This CDR3 has 16 amino acids. After removal of 5 bases from V and 3 bases from J, the junction contained 8 bases not matched to a gene. The germline V gene has CDR1 SNHLY and CDR2 FYNNEI. CDR3 DNA sequence: TGTGCCAGCAGTTCCTCCGGGACTAGCAGCTACAATGAGCAGTTCTTC. Its protein product is CASSSSGTSSYNEQFF.

This sequence joins TRBV9 and TRBJ1-1; D gene unclear. Per the germline V gene, CDR1 is SGDLS and CDR2 is YYNGEE. This CDR3 contains 15 residues. V was pared by 0 bases and J by 7 bases, with 16 bases between. In DNA form, the CDR3 reads TGTGCCAGCAGCGTAGTCGGGTGGGGAGGAGATGAAGCTTTCTTT. Translated: CASSVVGWGGDEAFF.

This chain connects TRBV18 to TRBJ1-6; D uncertain. Germline CDR1 KGHSH, CDR2 LQKENI. The V and J ends lost 3 bases and 9 bases respectively, with 9 bases between them. The CDR3 sequence is 13 residues long. CDR3 sequence: CASSPDAVSPLHF. The CDR3 coding sequence is TGTGCCAGCTCACCGGATGCGGTTTCACCCCTCCACTTT.

This clone was seen just once. The rearrangement links TRBV5-1 to TRBJ2-1, with 8 positions matching TRBD1. This CDR3 spans 15 amino acids. CDR1 is SGHRS, CDR2 YFSETQ, per germline. Losses at the gene ends were 4 bases for V and 3 bases for J; bases not matched to a gene: 6. The CDR3, as DNA: TGCGCCAGCAGCGTCGGACAGGGAATCTACAATGAGCAGTTCTTC. It translates to CASSVGQGIYNEQFF.

The CDR3, as DNA: TGCGCCAGCAGCTTGGATTTTAACAGGGGGTCCGGGGAGCTGTTTTTT. Encoded protein: CASSLDFNRGSGELFF. This sequence joins TRBV5-1 and TRBJ2-2, with 8 bases fitting TRBD1. The CDR3 runs to 16 residues. From germline, CDR1 is SGHRS and CDR2 YFSETQ. V was pared by 0 bases and J by 6 bases, with 7 bases of the junction left unmatched.

On this clone itself: At the DNA level, this CDR3 is encoded by other sequences in the same sample as well. This chain links TRBV7-8 with TRBJ1-1; D remains ambiguous. This CDR3 is built from 14 residues. V shed 4 bases and J shed 0 bases, with 9 bases lying between them. Per the germline V gene, CDR1 is SGHVS and CDR2 is FQNEAQ. The CDR3 spells CASSSTGMNTEAFF. The CDR3, as DNA: TGTGCCAGCAGCTCCACGGGGATGAACACTGAAGCTTTCTTT.

V and J are TRBV27 and TRBJ2-7, with TRBD1 identical over 7 bases. Trimming at V came to 2 bases and at J to 5 bases, leaving 15 bases not matched to a gene. CDR3 size: 17 residues. CDR1 is MNHEY, CDR2 SMNVEV, per germline (reference sequence). CDR3 residues: CASSLMTYRGSIHEQYF. As DNA, the CDR3 is TGTGCCAGCAGTTTAATGACATACAGGGGTTCGATCCACGAGCAGTACTTC.

V gene TRBV3-1 (or the pseudogene TRBV3-2) combines with J gene TRBJ2-1; 9 bases map to TRBD1. V gave up 2 bases and J gave up 9 bases; unmatched junction bases: 8. This CDR3 is built from 15 residues. CDR1 and CDR2 from the germline V gene are LGHDT and YNNKEL (reference sequence). The CDR3 DNA follows: TGTGCCAGCAGCCAACGGACAGGGGCATTTTCTGAGCAGTTCTTC. Translating gives CASSQRTGAFSEQFF.

This clone was observed a single time. This chain joins TRBV6-5 and TRBJ1-1; no firm D call. The CDR3 has 11 residues. V lost 8 bases and J lost 4, with 8 bases in between. Germline-derived CDR1 and CDR2 are MNHEY and SVGAGI. CDR3 sequence: CASGVRTEAFF. CDR3 nucleotides: TGTGCCAGCGGGGTTCGCACTGAAGCTTTCTTT.

This chain connects TRBV11-3 to TRBJ2-3; 7 nucleotides agree with TRBD1. Germline V gene data show CDR1 as SGHNT and CDR2 as YENEEA. The CDR3 spans 15 residues. The V segment lost 1 base and the J segment 4 bases; nucleotides outside the gene matches: 5. The CDR3 reads CASSLAAGGADTQYF. The DNA of the CDR3 is TGTGCCAGCAGCTTAGCGGCAGGGGGAGCAGATACGCAGTATTTT.

This rearrangement joins TRBV27 to TRBJ2-3; D is undetermined. The CDR3 sequence is 13 residues long. Germline V lookup: CDR1 MNHEY, CDR2 SMNVEV (reference sequence). Trimming pared 5 bases from V and 2 bases from J, leaving 8 bases between. The CDR3 DNA reads as TGTGCCAGCAGTGCGACATACACAGATACGCAGTATTTT. Protein sequence: CASSATYTDTQYF.

The rearrangement uses TRBV7-9 and TRBJ2-1; D is possibly TRBD2 (6 bases). CDR3 size: 13 residues. V shed 4 bases and J shed 6 bases, with 10 bases lying between them. Germline assignment: CDR1 SEHNR and CDR2 FQNEAQ (reference sequence). The DNA for the CDR3 is TGTGCCAGCAGCTCTCTAGCGTCCAATGAGCAGTTCTTC. Translation gives CASSSLASNEQFF.

The chain uses TRBV7-9 and TRBJ1-1, with a possible D match to TRBD1 (6 bases). CDR1 SEHNR and CDR2 FQNEAQ come from the germline V gene (reference sequence). This CDR3 comprises 16 residues. V lost 4 bases and J lost 1, with 16 bases in between. CDR3 bases: TGTGCCAGCAGCTCTAGGCAAGGGGGAAGGAACACTGAAGCTTTCTTT. Translation gives CASSSRQGGRNTEAFF.

V and J are TRBV5-1 and TRBJ1-1; no definite D call. Trimming removed 2 bases at V and 1 base at J, with 6 bases between. This CDR3 spans 13 amino acids. Germline V gives CDR1 SGHRS, CDR2 YFSETQ. CDR3 DNA: TGCGCCAGCAGCTTCCAACCGAACACTGAAGCTTTCTTT. Translation: CASSFQPNTEAFF.

The chain uses TRBV5-5 and TRBJ2-3; 12 positions match TRBD2. J lost 8 bases, V lost 4 bases, and 8 bases had no gene match. Germline CDR1 is SGHKS and CDR2 is YYEKEE (reference sequence). This CDR3 has 15 residues. CDR3 residues: CASSVSGTSGSTQYF. CDR3 DNA: TGTGCCAGCAGCGTGTCCGGGACTAGCGGGTCTACGCAGTATTTT. Full variable domain (missing parts from reference TRBV5-5 and TRBJ2-3): DAGVTQSPTHLIKTRGQQVTLRCSPISGHKSVSWYQQVLGQGPQFIFQYYEKEERGRGNFPDRFSARQFPNYSSELNVNALLLGDSALYLCASSVSGTSGSTQYFGPGTRLTVL.

The chain joins TRBV25-1 to TRBJ2-5, with 9 bases fitting TRBD2. The CDR3 length is 15 residues. The V gene's germline CDR1 is MGHDK and CDR2 SYGVNS. Trimming removed 2 bases from V and 5 bases from J; junction bases left unmatched: 6. This CDR3 reads CASSEQGSGRETQYF. The DNA for the CDR3 is TGTGCCAGCAGTGAACAAGGGAGCGGGAGGGAGACCCAGTACTTC.

For the CDR3, the DNA is TGCAGTGCTAGTCTGGGGGGAGACACAGATACGCAGTATTTT. Translation: CSASLGGDTDTQYF. The V and J genes are TRBV20-1 and TRBJ2-3, with D possibly being TRBD2 (6 bases). Trimming took 3 bases from V and 2 from J, leaving 12 bases between them. CDR1 is DFQATT and CDR2 is SNEGSKA in the germline V gene (reference sequence). There are 14 residues in the CDR3.

The chain recombines TRBV18 with TRBJ1-3; no reliable D call. Germline CDR1 is KGHSH and CDR2 is LQKENI. V shed 6 bases and J shed 0 bases, with 15 bases lying between them. CDR3 length: 16 residues. The CDR3 here is CASSQPGSNSGNTIYF. The CDR3 DNA reads TGTGCCAGCTCGCAGCCGGGATCGAACTCTGGAAACACCATATATTTT.